The 17 T cell receptor beta chains given below trace back to one sample, sequenced in a study of blood T cell repertoires in COVID-19. The method was immunoSEQ multiplex PCR; TCRdb's version includes in-frame clones alone and lacks a portion of them. Among roughly 100,000 clones listed, around three quarters were seen once. The source material was peripheral blood. These receptors all come from an older man with acute or convalescent COVID-19.

The rearrangement uses TRBV4-1 and TRBJ2-2, with TRBD2 identical over 8 bases. Germline CDR1 and CDR2: MGHRA and YSYEKL. V shed 1 base, J shed 5 bases, and the junction held 9 bases outside the gene matches. The CDR3 spans 17 residues. CDR3 region: CASSQGFGGAGTGELFF. CDR3 sequence (DNA): TGCGCCAGCAGCCAAGGATTCGGGGGGGCCGGGACCGGGGAGCTGTTTTTT.

This rearrangement joins TRBV6-5 to TRBJ1-5; D not certain. V was cut by 2 bases and J by 5 bases, with 7 bases left in between. The CDR3 totals 13 residues. Per germline, CDR1 MNHEY and CDR2 SVGAGI. Written as DNA, the CDR3 is TGTGCCAGCAGTTACGGGCGGGATCAGCCCCAGCATTTT. Residues: CASSYGRDQPQHF.

The rearrangement joins TRBV7-2 to TRBJ1-1, with D possibly matching TRBD1 (5 bases). Germline lookup yields CDR1 SGHTA and CDR2 FQGNSA. The V gene lost 3 bases and the J gene lost 10 bases, with 15 bases spanning the gap. The CDR3 is 13 amino acids. The DNA of the CDR3 is TGTGCCAGCAGCTTGGGTGGGACTCCGGTAGCTTTCTTT. It codes for CASSLGGTPVAFF.

This clone was detected many times. The chain employs TRBV28 and TRBJ2-2, with TRBD1 identical over 10 bases. The germline V gene encodes CDR1 MDHEN and CDR2 SYDVKM. V lost 5 bases and J lost 5; bases outside the gene matches: 14. The CDR3 sequence is 18 residues long. The CDR3 DNA reads as TGTGCCAGCAGTCCTTGGCTTGACGGGACAGGGGTTACCGGGGAGCTGTTTTTT. Translation: CASSPWLDGTGVTGELFF.

This clone was recorded only once. The chain employs TRBV7-8 and TRBJ1-4, with D hard to call. CDR3 length: 16 amino acids. The germline gives CDR1 SGHVS, CDR2 FQNEAQ. Deletions cut 3 bases from V and 6 bases from J, with 17 bases between. The CDR3 region has the DNA TGTGCCAGCAGCTTGACCCGTACCGGGATGTATGAAAAACTGTTTTTT. Protein product: CASSLTRTGMYEKLFF. Filled out from reference TRBV7-8 and TRBJ1-4, the complete variable domain reads GAGVSQSPRYKVAKRGQDVALRCDPISGHVSLFWYQQALGQGPEFLTYFQNEAQLDKSGLPSDRFFAERPEGSVSTLKIQRTQQEDSAVYLCASSLTRTGMYEKLFFGSGTQLSVL.

The chain uses TRBV5-1 and TRBJ1-3; 12 positions agree with TRBD1. V trimming: 4 bases; J trimming: 11 bases; junction bases outside the gene matches: 7. The CDR3 covers 14 residues. Per germline, CDR1 SGHRS and CDR2 YFSETQ. The CDR3 DNA reads TGCGCCAGCAGCCGAGGGACAGGGGGCTTATCCATATATTTT. It specifies CASSRGTGGLSIYF.

This clone appeared a few times. This chain uses TRBV7-2 with TRBJ2-2; weak D call: TRBD1 (5 bases). Trimming left V 2 bases short and J 7 bases short, with 14 bases between. The CDR3 covers 15 residues. Per germline, CDR1 SGHTA and CDR2 FQGNSA. CDR3 sequence: CASSLMQGKGGELFF. CDR3 nucleotide sequence: TGTGCCAGCAGCTTAATGCAGGGCAAGGGCGGGGAGCTGTTTTTT.

Only a few counts were recorded for this clone. This rearrangement joins TRBV5-1 to TRBJ2-5; 7 bases are shared with TRBD2. The CDR3 totals 14 residues. Germline CDR1 is SGHRS and CDR2 is YFSETQ. V trimming: 1 base; J trimming: 4 bases; junction bases outside the gene matches: 4. The CDR3 DNA follows: TGCGCCAGCAGCTTGCCAAGGACTAGAGAGACCCAGTACTTC. Protein product: CASSLPRTRETQYF.

This chain joins TRBV3-1 (or the pseudogene TRBV3-2) and TRBJ1-1, with D tentatively TRBD1 (6 bases). V was trimmed by 3 bases and J by 5 bases, leaving 10 bases between them. The germline V gene encodes CDR1 LGHDT and CDR2 YNNKEL (reference sequence). The CDR3 sequence is 13 residues long. CDR3 region: CASSHSRGTEAFF. CDR3 in DNA: TGTGCCAGCAGCCACTCCAGGGGTACTGAAGCTTTCTTT.

As DNA, the CDR3 is TGTGCCAGCAGCCGAGGTAGCGGGTTCGCAGATACGCAGTATTTT. Its translation is CASSRGSGFADTQYF. The gene calls are TRBV11-2 and TRBJ2-3, with TRBD2 matching over 7 bases. J was trimmed by 4 bases and V by 5 bases; bases with no gene match: 9. The CDR3 consists of 15 residues. Germline CDR1 and CDR2: SGHAT and FQNNGV.

V is TRBV9 and J is TRBJ1-6; D perhaps matches TRBD1 (6 bases). Germline V gene data show CDR1 as SGDLS and CDR2 as YYNGEE. The V end was cut by 3 bases, the J end by 7 bases, with 8 bases between. This CDR3 contains 13 residues. CDR3 DNA: TGTGCCAGCAGCGAGACAGGAAATTCACCCCTCCACTTT. It encodes CASSETGNSPLHF.

This rearrangement joins TRBV7-2 to TRBJ2-1; 8 bases agree with TRBD2. Germline V gene lookup returns CDR1 SGHTA and CDR2 FQGNSA. The CDR3 is made up of 15 amino acids. With V trimmed by 7 bases and J by 5 bases, 10 bases remained unmatched. CDR3 nucleotide sequence: TGTGCCAGCACCACCGGGCGGGGGGCTAACAATGAGCAGTTCTTC. Translation: CASTTGRGANNEQFF. The entire variable domain, with the rest obtained from reference TRBV7-2 and TRBJ2-1, is as follows: GAGVSQSPSNKVTEKGKDVELRCDPISGHTALYWYRQSLGQGLEFLIYFQGNSAPDKSGLPSDRFSAERTGGSVSTLTIQRTQQEDSAVYLCASTTGRGANNEQFFGPGTRLTVL.

This clone was recorded a few times. This rearrangement joins TRBV4-1 to TRBJ1-4; D is perhaps TRBD1 (5 bases). The CDR3 is 15 amino acids. Germline V lookup: CDR1 MGHRA, CDR2 YSYEKL. Between the trimmed V and J ends, which lost 1 base and 8 bases, there was a span of 14 bases. CDR3 loop: CASSQVQRRGEKLFF. Here the CDR3 DNA reads TGCGCCAGCAGCCAAGTCCAACGTAGGGGCGAAAAACTGTTTTTT.

The chain uses TRBV7-6 and TRBJ1-1; weak D call: TRBD1 (5 bases). The V and J ends lost 5 bases and 3 bases respectively, with 16 bases between them. This CDR3 is 15 amino acids long. Germline-derived CDR1 and CDR2 are SGHVS and FNYEAQ. CDR3 nucleotide sequence: TGTGCCAGCAGCGCACCGTTAGGGGCTGACACTGAAGCTTTCTTT. Translated: CASSAPLGADTEAFF.

The chain is built from TRBV5-6 and TRBJ2-1; D perhaps matches TRBD1 (5 bases). The CDR3 length is 14 residues. Germline V gene sequence: CDR1 SGHDT, CDR2 YYEEEE. Trimming stripped 0 bases from V and 6 bases from J, with 10 bases between. CDR3 nucleotides: TGTGCCAGCAGCTTGGCGGACATCCTCAATGAGCAGTTCTTC. Amino acids: CASSLADILNEQFF.

The V gene is TRBV7-8, the J gene TRBJ2-3; 12 bases line up with TRBD1. The junction had 5 bases not matched to a gene; V was cut back by 4 bases and J by 6 bases. This CDR3 region has 15 residues. Germline values: CDR1 SGHVS, CDR2 FQNEAQ. Here the CDR3 reads CASSSGGTGGDTQYF. The CDR3 coding sequence is TGTGCCAGCAGCTCAGGAGGGACAGGGGGCGATACGCAGTATTTT.

The genes are TRBV4-1 and TRBJ1-4, with D possibly matching TRBD1 (6 bases). V lost 5 bases and J lost 3, with 13 bases in between. The CDR3 length is 15 residues. The germline V gene has CDR1 MGHRA and CDR2 YSYEKL. The CDR3 loop is CASSYRGGSNEKLFF. The CDR3 nucleotides read TGCGCCAGCAGCTACCGGGGGGGCTCTAATGAAAAACTGTTTTTT.